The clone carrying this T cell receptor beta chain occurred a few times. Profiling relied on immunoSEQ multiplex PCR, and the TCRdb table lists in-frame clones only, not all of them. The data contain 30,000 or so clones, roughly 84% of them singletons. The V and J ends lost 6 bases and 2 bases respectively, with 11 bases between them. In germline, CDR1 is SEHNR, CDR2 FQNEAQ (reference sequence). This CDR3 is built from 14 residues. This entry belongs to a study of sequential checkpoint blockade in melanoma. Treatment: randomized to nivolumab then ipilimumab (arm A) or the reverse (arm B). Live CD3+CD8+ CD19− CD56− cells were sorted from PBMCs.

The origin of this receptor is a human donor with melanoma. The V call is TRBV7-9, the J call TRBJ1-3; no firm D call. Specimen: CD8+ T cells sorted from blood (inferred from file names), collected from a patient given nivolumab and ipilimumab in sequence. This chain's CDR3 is CASSWRKAGNTIYF. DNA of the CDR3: TGTGCCAGCAGTTGGAGGAAGGCTGGAAACACCATATATTTT.